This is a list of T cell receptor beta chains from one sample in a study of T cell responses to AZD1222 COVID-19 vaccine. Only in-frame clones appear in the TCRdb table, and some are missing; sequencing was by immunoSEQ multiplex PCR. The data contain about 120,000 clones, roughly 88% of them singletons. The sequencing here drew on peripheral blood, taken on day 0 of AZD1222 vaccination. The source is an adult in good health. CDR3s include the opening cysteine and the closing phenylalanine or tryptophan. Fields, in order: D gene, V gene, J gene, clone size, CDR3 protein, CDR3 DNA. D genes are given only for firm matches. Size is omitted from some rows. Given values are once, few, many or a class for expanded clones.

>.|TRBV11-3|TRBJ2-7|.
CASSLGRAYEQYF
TGTGCCAGCAGCTTAGGCAGGGCCTACGAGCAGTACTTC
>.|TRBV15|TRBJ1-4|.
CATSTRAGWEKLFF
TGTGCCACCAGCACCCGGGCCGGCTGGGAAAAACTGTTTTTT
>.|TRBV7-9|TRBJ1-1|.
CASSLEGGDTEAFF
TGTGCCAGCAGCTTGGAGGGCGGCGACACTGAAGCTTTCTTT
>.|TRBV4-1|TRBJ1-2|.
CASSQGRGPANYGYTF
TGCGCCAGCAGCCAAGGCCGGGGCCCCGCTAACTATGGCTACACCTTC
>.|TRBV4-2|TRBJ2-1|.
CASSQDVWGSYNEQFF
TGTGCCAGCAGCCAAGACGTATGGGGCTCCTACAATGAGCAGTTCTTC
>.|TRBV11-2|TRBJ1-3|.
CASSLVVGLGGNTIYF
TGTGCCAGCAGCTTAGTGGTGGGTCTAGGAGGAAACACCATATATTTT
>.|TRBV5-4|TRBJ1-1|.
CASSLGGSVGNTEAFF
TGTGCCAGCAGCTTGGGGGGGTCGGTCGGGAACACTGAAGCTTTCTTT
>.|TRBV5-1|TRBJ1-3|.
CASSSEGLTGNTIYF
TGCGCCAGCAGCTCCGAAGGGCTCACTGGAAACACCATATATTTT
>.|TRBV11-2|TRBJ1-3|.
CASSLFMGATGNTIYF
TGTGCCAGCAGCTTATTTATGGGGGCTACTGGAAACACCATATATTTT
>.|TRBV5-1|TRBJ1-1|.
CASSLAGRVNTEAFF
TGCGCCAGCAGCTTGGCGGGCAGGGTGAACACTGAAGCTTTCTTT
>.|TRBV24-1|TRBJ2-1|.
CATSDRLGSHNNNEQFF
TGTGCCACCAGTGATAGACTAGGTTCCCACAACAACAATGAGCAGTTCTTC
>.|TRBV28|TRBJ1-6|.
CASKTAGNSPLHF
TGTGCCAGCAAAACCGCTGGGAATTCACCCCTCCACTTT
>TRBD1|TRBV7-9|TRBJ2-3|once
CASSLAGQGVSDTQYF
TGTGCCAGCAGCTTAGCGGGACAGGGGGTCTCAGATACGCAGTATTTT
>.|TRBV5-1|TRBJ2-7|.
CASSLQDSPSYEQYF
TGCGCCAGCAGCCTGCAGGACAGTCCTTCCTACGAGCAGTACTTC
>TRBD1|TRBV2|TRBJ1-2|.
CASSGQGGIYGYTF
TGTGCCAGCAGTGGACAGGGGGGCATCTATGGCTACACCTTC
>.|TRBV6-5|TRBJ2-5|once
CASISSGGETQYF
TGTGCCAGCATTAGTTCAGGGGGGGAGACCCAGTACTTC
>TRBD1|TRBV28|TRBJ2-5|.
CASSGTSGGPFQETQYF
TGTGCCAGCAGTGGGACTTCAGGGGGCCCGTTCCAAGAGACCCAGTACTTC
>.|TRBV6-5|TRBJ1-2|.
CASSYFGRQSSYGYTF
TGTGCCAGCAGTTACTTTGGTAGACAGAGCTCCTATGGCTACACCTTC
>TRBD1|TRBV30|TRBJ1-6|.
CAWSVQGGRPNSPLHF
TGTGCCTGGAGTGTACAGGGGGGCAGACCGAACTCACCCCTCCACTTT
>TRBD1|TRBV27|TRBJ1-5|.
CASRPGTGVYQGNQPQHF
TGTGCCAGCCGTCCCGGGACAGGGGTATATCAGGGCAATCAGCCCCAGCATTTT
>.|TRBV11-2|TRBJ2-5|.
CASSPRETQYF
TGTGCCAGCAGCCCGCGGGAGACCCAGTACTTC
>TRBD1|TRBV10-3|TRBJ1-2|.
CAIKPDREDGYTF
TGTGCCATCAAGCCCGACAGGGAGGATGGCTACACCTTC
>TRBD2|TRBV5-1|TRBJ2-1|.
CASSKLAGGPNEQFF
TGCGCCAGCAGCAAACTAGCGGGAGGGCCCAATGAGCAGTTCTTC
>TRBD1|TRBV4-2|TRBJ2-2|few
CATTQDRGGLSGELFF
TGTGCCACCACCCAAGACAGGGGGGGGTTGTCCGGGGAGCTGTTTTTT
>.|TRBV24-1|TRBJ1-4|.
CATSGSTGSNEKLFF
TGTGCCACCAGTGGTTCGACAGGCTCTAATGAAAAACTGTTTTTT
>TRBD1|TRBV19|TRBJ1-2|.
CASTPDRGYYGYTF
TGTGCCAGTACCCCGGACAGGGGATACTATGGCTACACCTTC
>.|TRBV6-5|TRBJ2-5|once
CASSYSNQLQETQYF
TGTGCCAGCAGTTACTCGAACCAGTTACAAGAGACCCAGTACTTC
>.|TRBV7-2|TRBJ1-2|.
CASSPVGAYYGYTF
TGTGCCAGCAGCCCCGTCGGGGCGTACTATGGCTACACCTTC
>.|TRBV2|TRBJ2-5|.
CASSGAGNSETQYF
TGTGCCAGCAGTGGGGCAGGGAATTCGGAGACCCAGTACTTC
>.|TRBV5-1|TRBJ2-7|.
CASSLNREGDEQYF
TGCGCCAGCAGCTTGAACAGGGAAGGAGACGAGCAGTACTTC
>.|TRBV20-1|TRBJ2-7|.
CSASFLGGETYEQYF
TGCAGTGCTAGTTTTTTAGGGGGGGAGACTTACGAGCAGTACTTC
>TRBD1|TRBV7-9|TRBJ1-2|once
CASSLEVDRGGGYTF
TGTGCCAGCAGCTTAGAGGTCGACAGGGGAGGTGGCTACACCTTC
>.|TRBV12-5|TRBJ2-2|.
CASGRDSNTGELFF
TGTGCTAGTGGGCGGGACTCGAACACCGGGGAGCTGTTTTTT
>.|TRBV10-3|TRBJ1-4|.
CAISGGGLNEKLFF
TGTGCCATCAGCGGAGGCGGACTGAATGAAAAACTGTTTTTT
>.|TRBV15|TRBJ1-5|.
CATSRAGEKPQHF
TGTGCCACCAGCAGGGCTGGAGAGAAGCCCCAGCATTTT
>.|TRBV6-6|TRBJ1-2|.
CASSYFRTASYGYTF
TGTGCCAGCAGTTACTTTAGGACAGCATCCTATGGCTACACCTTC
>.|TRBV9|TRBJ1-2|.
CASSVRRGAHLFDGYTF
TGTGCCAGCAGCGTTAGGAGGGGGGCCCACCTCTTTGATGGCTACACCTTC
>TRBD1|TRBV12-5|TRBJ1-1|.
CASASQGVDTEAFF
TGTGCTAGTGCTTCACAGGGGGTGGACACTGAAGCTTTCTTT
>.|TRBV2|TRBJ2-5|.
CASMGPGLRGTQYF
TGTGCCAGCATGGGGCCAGGCCTACGCGGGACCCAGTACTTC
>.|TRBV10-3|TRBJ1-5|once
CAITPEPNQPQHF
TGTGCCATCACTCCGGAGCCTAATCAGCCCCAGCATTTT
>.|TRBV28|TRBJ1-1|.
CASSLVGSEAFF
TGTGCCAGCAGTTTAGTAGGCTCTGAAGCTTTCTTT
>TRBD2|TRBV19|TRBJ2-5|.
CASSRASGSETQYF
TGTGCCAGTAGTCGGGCTAGCGGGAGTGAGACCCAGTACTTC
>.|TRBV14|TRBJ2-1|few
CASSQESSRQFF
TGTGCCAGCAGCCAAGAATCCTCCCGGCAGTTCTTC
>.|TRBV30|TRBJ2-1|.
CAWSVQDGGRFF
TGTGCCTGGAGTGTACAGGACGGGGGCCGGTTCTTC